The 23 T cell receptor beta chains below were found in one sample sequenced in a study of identical twins. TCRdb independently ran MiXCR on the 5' RACE reads; one entry per CDR3 protein. This repertoire shows hundreds of thousands of distinct CDR3 sequences, under 9% found once; its top ten account for 0.98%. The same data also went into a second study, on yellow fever vaccine responses in identical twins.

Sequences were obtained from PBMCs. These receptors were obtained from a woman aged 18-30 years in good health.

This clonotype was counted many times. The chain joins TRBV5-1 to TRBJ2-7; D is possibly TRBD1 or TRBD2 (5 bases each). CDR3 size: 14 residues. From germline, CDR1 is SGHRS and CDR2 YFSETQ. Trimming took off 2 bases at V and 3 bases at J, with 12 bases between the two ends. CDR3 residues: CASSFSGALYEQYF. The CDR3 DNA follows: TGCGCCAGCAGCTTTTCCGGGGCCCTCTACGAGCAGTACTTC.

In its sample, this clonotype was seen many times. The chain combines TRBV5-1 with TRBJ2-3; 9 nucleotides align to TRBD2. The CDR3 is made up of 15 amino acids. Germline-derived CDR1 and CDR2 are SGHRS and YFSETQ. The J segment lost 0 bases and the V segment lost 4 bases, leaving 3 bases of the junction unmatched. This CDR3 is CASSPGLASTDTQYF. CDR3 DNA: TGCGCCAGCAGCCCAGGACTAGCGAGCACAGATACGCAGTATTTT.

This clonotype was seen a handful of times. The chain combines TRBV28 with TRBJ1-2, with D tentatively TRBD1 (5 bases). The CDR3 is 13 residues long. V lost 7 bases and J lost 2, with 11 bases in between. Germline CDR1 and CDR2: MDHEN and SYDVKM. The CDR3 is CASNEGLNYGYTF. In DNA form, the CDR3 reads TGTGCCAGCAACGAGGGGCTAAACTATGGCTACACCTTC.

This chain connects TRBV10-3 to TRBJ2-1; 10 positions agree with TRBD1. There are 14 residues in the CDR3. Germline V CDR1 and CDR2: ENHRY, SYGVKD. V lost 6 bases to trimming and J lost 4 bases; unmatched junction nucleotides: 3. CDR3 protein: CAISRDRGYNEQFF. The CDR3 nucleotides read TGTGCCATCAGCCGGGACAGGGGATACAATGAGCAGTTCTTC.

This clonotype was seen only a few times. This sequence joins TRBV7-2 and TRBJ1-1, with D unresolved. The CDR3 is 16 amino acids. Germline V CDR1 and CDR2: SGHTA, FQGNSA. Trimming left V 0 bases short and J 1 base short, with 12 bases between. This CDR3 is CASSLASGKGNTEAFF. The CDR3 coding sequence is TGTGCCAGCAGCTTAGCGTCGGGGAAGGGGAACACTGAAGCTTTCTTT. Full variable domain (remainder filled in from reference TRBV7-2 and TRBJ1-1): GAGVSQSPSNKVTEKGKDVELRCDPISGHTALYWYRQSLGQGLEFLIYFQGNSAPDKSGLPSDRFSAERTGGSVSTLTIQRTQQEDSAVYLCASSLASGKGNTEAFFGQGTRLTVV.

This clonotype was recorded many times. The chain carries TRBV20-1 and TRBJ2-3; 11 bases match TRBD2. This CDR3 spans 17 amino acids. The germline V gene has CDR1 DFQATT and CDR2 SNEGSKA (reference sequence). J gave up 3 bases and V 0 bases, and 8 bases lay outside the gene matches. CDR3 sequence reads: CSARDLLGTSGTDTQYF. CDR3 nucleotide sequence: TGCAGTGCTAGAGATCTTCTCGGGACTAGCGGAACAGATACGCAGTATTTT.

The chain joins TRBV2 to TRBJ2-7; 13 nucleotides match TRBD2. CDR1 is SNHLY and CDR2 is FYNNEI in the germline V gene. The V gene end was trimmed by 6 bases and the J gene end by 4 bases; junction bases not matched to a gene: 9. The CDR3 length is 16 residues. The CDR3 reads CASSGRTSGSLYEQYF. CDR3 nucleotides: TGTGCCAGCAGCGGGAGGACTAGCGGGAGTTTGTACGAGCAGTACTTC.

This clonotype came up many times. This chain joins TRBV5-6 and TRBJ2-2, with a weak D call TRBD2 (6 bases). The germline V and J ends were trimmed by 4 bases and 6 bases, with 7 bases remaining between them. Germline V gene data show CDR1 as SGHDT and CDR2 as YYEEEE. The CDR3 consists of 12 residues. CDR3 nucleotide sequence: TGTGCCAGCAGCCTAGCGTCCGGGGAGCTGTTTTTT. This codes for CASSLASGELFF.

The V and J genes are TRBV7-2 and TRBJ2-3; D not resolved. The germline V gene has CDR1 SGHTA and CDR2 FQGNSA. Trimming removed 0 bases at V and 0 bases at J, with 7 bases between. CDR3 length: 15 residues. The CDR3 coding sequence is TGTGCCAGCAGCTTAGCGCTCTTGAGCACAGATACGCAGTATTTT. It yields the protein CASSLALLSTDTQYF.

This clonotype occurred many times. The J gene is TRBJ1-5, the V gene TRBV5-6; TRBD1 matches at 10 bases. The CDR3 extends over 15 amino acids. The trim removed 5 bases at V and 8 bases at J, leaving 10 bases unmatched. Germline lookup yields CDR1 SGHDT and CDR2 YYEEEE. The CDR3 region has the DNA TGTGCCAGCAGTTACCGGGACAGGGGCCGGGAGCCCCAGCATTTT. This gives the protein CASSYRDRGREPQHF.

This clonotype has a count of ten or more. The V and J genes are TRBV20-1 and TRBJ1-4; D remains unclear. V was trimmed by 6 bases and J by 7 bases, leaving 18 bases between them. This CDR3 contains 14 residues. Per germline, CDR1 DFQATT and CDR2 SNEGSKA (reference sequence). The CDR3 nucleotides are TGCAGTGCAACTGTGGTTCAGATGGGTGAAAAACTGTTTTTT. The encoded protein is CSATVVQMGEKLFF.

The chain employs TRBV5-1 and TRBJ2-3, with D tentatively TRBD1 (6 bases). Germline values: CDR1 SGHRS, CDR2 YFSETQ. Trimming shortened V by 5 bases and J by 0 bases, and 16 bases separated the two germline ends. CDR3 length: 16 amino acids. The CDR3 nucleotides are TGCGCCAGCAGGGTCATTTTGGACAGAAGCACAGATACGCAGTATTTT. Translating it yields CASRVILDRSTDTQYF.

This clonotype has a count of ten or more. The chain combines TRBV4-3 with TRBJ2-7, with 10 bases fitting TRBD2. CDR1 LGHNA and CDR2 YSLEER come from the germline V gene. The CDR3 spans 15 residues. V dropped 4 bases and J dropped 3; count of bases not matched to a gene: 6. The CDR3, as DNA: TGCGCCAGCAGCCCCCGGACTAGCGGCTTCTACGAGCAGTACTTC. Protein sequence: CASSPRTSGFYEQYF.

This clonotype was observed at least ten times. V gene TRBV7-9 combines with J gene TRBJ2-7, with D unclear. With 1 base removed from V and 12 bases from J, the gap between germline ends came to 7 bases. The CDR3 runs to 10 residues. The V gene's germline CDR1 is SEHNR and CDR2 FQNEAQ (reference sequence). The CDR3: CASSLGQLYF. For the CDR3, the DNA is TGTGCCAGCAGCTTAGGGCAGCTGTACTTC.

This clonotype was counted at least ten times. The chain has TRBV5-1 and TRBJ1-2, with D possibly TRBD1 on 5 matching bases. The CDR3 is 14 amino acids. Germline CDR1 and CDR2: SGHRS and YFSETQ. The V gene lost 4 bases and the J gene lost 2 bases, with 12 bases spanning the gap. The CDR3 DNA follows: TGCGCCAGCAGCACCCCGGGACTGAACTATGGCTACACCTTC. It yields the protein CASSTPGLNYGYTF.

This rearrangement joins TRBV7-2 to TRBJ2-2; TRBD1 aligns across 10 bases. The CDR3 spans 15 residues. J lost 9 bases, V lost 3 bases, and 7 bases had no gene match. The germline V gene has CDR1 SGHTA and CDR2 FQGNSA. The CDR3 DNA reads TGTGCCAGCAGCTTGGGACAGGGGAACTCCCGGGAGCTGTTTTTT. Its translation is CASSLGQGNSRELFF.

This clonotype has more than one count but fewer than ten. The V call is TRBV6-1, the J call TRBJ1-4, with 8 bases identical to TRBD1. There are 14 residues in the CDR3. After removal of 6 bases from V and 8 bases from J, the junction contained 8 bases not matched to a gene. Germline V gene data show CDR1 as MNHNS and CDR2 as SASEGT. The CDR3 reads CASRAGQGREKLFF. The CDR3 coding sequence is TGTGCCAGCAGGGCCGGACAGGGACGCGAAAAACTGTTTTTT.

In this sample, this clonotype turned up many times. The chain carries TRBV12-3 or TRBV12-4 and TRBJ2-2, with 8 bases lining up with TRBD2. The V gene end was trimmed by 5 bases and the J gene end by 5 bases; junction bases not matched to a gene: 1. The CDR3 loop spans 13 amino acids. Here the CDR3 DNA reads TGTGCCAGCAGTCGGGGGGGTACCGGGGAGCTGTTTTTT. It codes for CASSRGGTGELFF.

The table lists this clonotype with a few counts. V usage is TRBV6-5 and J usage is TRBJ2-5; the D is unclear. Per germline, CDR1 MNHEY and CDR2 SVGAGI. The CDR3 has 14 amino acids. V lost 0 bases to trimming and J lost 4 bases, with 9 bases between them. As DNA, the CDR3 is TGTGCCAGCAGTTACTCGAGGATTACAGAGACCCAGTACTTC. Its protein product is CASSYSRITETQYF.

CDR3 bases: TGTGCCAGCAGCGACAGGGGAGTGAATGAGCAGTTCTTC. It codes for CASSDRGVNEQFF. The J gene is TRBJ2-1, the V gene TRBV9, with TRBD1 matching over 7 bases. V was clipped by 3 bases and J by 7 bases; unmatched bases: 4. Germline CDR1 SGDLS, CDR2 YYNGEE. The CDR3 length is 13 residues.

This clonotype was counted only a few times. J is TRBJ1-2 and V is TRBV29-1; D not resolved. This CDR3 has 13 residues. The V end was cut by 3 bases, the J end by 5 bases, with 13 bases between. Looked up from germline, CDR1 is SQVTM and CDR2 is ANQGSEA. CDR3 in amino acids: CSVEKTVGYGYTF. CDR3 bases: TGCAGCGTTGAGAAGACCGTGGGGTATGGCTACACCTTC.

A few counts support this clonotype. The V call is TRBV7-3, the J call TRBJ2-3, with a possible D match to TRBD1 (5 bases). In germline, CDR1 is SGHTA, CDR2 FQGTGA. V was cut by 5 bases and J by 4 bases, with 25 bases left in between. The CDR3 is made up of 18 amino acids. This CDR3 reads CASSPLTFMGSRADTQYF. The DNA for the CDR3 is TGTGCCAGCAGCCCTCTTACCTTTATGGGCTCCAGGGCAGATACGCAGTATTTT.

This clonotype showed up many times. V usage is TRBV7-8 and J usage is TRBJ1-4; tentative D call: TRBD1 (6 bases). V gave up 2 bases and J gave up 3 bases, with 16 bases separating them. The CDR3 has 17 amino acids. Germline lookup yields CDR1 SGHVS and CDR2 FQNEAQ. CDR3 sequence (DNA): TGTGCCAGCAGCTTACGTTCGGGGGCACTAGCTAATGAAAAACTGTTTTTT. Translation: CASSLRSGALANEKLFF.